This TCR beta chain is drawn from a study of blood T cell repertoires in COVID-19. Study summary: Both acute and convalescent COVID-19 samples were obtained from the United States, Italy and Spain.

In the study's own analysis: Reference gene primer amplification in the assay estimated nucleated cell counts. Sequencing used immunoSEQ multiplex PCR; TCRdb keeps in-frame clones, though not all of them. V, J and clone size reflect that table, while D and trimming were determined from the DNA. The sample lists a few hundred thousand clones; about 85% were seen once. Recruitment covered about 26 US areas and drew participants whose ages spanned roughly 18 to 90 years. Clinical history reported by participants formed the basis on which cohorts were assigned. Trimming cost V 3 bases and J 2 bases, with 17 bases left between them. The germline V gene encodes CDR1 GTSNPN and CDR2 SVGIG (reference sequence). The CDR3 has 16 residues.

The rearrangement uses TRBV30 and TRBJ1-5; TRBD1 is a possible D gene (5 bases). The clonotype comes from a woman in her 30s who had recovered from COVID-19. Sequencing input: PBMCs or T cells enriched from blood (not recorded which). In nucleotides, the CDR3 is TGTGCCTGGAGCACTGAGACCGGGGGTGGCAATCAGCCCCAGCATTTT. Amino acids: CAWSTETGGGNQPQHF.